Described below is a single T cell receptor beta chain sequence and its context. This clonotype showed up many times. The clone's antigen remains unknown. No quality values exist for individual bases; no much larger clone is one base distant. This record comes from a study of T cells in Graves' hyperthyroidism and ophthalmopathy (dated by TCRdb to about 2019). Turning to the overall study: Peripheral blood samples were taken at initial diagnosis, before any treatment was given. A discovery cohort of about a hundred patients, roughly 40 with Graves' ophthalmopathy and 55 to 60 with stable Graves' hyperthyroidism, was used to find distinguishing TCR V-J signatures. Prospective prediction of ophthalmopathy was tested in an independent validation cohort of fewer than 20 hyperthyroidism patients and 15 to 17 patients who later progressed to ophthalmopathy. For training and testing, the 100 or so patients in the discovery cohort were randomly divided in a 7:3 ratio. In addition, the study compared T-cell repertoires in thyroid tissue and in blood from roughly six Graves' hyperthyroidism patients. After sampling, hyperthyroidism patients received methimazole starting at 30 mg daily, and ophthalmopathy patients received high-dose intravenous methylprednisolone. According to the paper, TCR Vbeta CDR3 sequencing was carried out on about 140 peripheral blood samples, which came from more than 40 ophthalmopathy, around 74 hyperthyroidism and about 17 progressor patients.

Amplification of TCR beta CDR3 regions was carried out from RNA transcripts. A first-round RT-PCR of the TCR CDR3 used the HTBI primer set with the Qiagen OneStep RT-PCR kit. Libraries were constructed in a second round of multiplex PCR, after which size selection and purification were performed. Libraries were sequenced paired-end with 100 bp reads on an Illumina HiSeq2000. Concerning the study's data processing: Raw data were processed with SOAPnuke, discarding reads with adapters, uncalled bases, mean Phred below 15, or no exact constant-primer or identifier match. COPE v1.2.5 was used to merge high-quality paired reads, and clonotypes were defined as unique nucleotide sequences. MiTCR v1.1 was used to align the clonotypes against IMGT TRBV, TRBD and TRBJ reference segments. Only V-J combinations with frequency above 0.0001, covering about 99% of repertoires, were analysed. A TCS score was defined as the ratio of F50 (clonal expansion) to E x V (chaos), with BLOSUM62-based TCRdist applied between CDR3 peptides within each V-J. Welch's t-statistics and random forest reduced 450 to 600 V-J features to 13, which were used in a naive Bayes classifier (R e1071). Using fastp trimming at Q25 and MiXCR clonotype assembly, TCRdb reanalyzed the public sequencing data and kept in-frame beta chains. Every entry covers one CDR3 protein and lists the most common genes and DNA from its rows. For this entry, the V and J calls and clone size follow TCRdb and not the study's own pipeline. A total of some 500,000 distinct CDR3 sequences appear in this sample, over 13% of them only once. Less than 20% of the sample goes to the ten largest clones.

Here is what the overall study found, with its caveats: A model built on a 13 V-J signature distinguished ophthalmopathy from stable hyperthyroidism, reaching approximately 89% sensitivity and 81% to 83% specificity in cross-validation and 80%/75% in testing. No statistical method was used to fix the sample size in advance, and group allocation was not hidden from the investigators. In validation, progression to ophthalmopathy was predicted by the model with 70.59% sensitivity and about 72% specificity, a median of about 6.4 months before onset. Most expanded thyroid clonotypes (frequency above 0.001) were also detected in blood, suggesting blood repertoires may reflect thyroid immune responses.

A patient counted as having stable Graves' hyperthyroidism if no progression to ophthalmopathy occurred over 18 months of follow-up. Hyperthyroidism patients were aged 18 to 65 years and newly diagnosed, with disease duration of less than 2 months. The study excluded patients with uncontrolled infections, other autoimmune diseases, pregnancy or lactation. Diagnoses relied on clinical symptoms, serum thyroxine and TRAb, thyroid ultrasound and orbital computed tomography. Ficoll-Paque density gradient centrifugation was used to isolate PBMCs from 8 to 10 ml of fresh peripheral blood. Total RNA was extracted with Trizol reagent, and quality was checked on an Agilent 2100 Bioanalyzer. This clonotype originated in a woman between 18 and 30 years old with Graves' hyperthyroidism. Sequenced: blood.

The CDR3 amino acid sequence is: CATKTLAGVETQYF. Read as DNA, the sequence is TGTGCCACCAAGACACTAGCGGGAGTAGAGACCCAGTACTTC. Here the chain combines TRBV10-3 and TRBJ2-5; the central 11 bases match TRBD2. From a lookup of the germline V gene, CDR1 and CDR2 are ENHRY and SYGVKD. V ends up 10 bases short and J 4 bases short, with an unmatched junction base count of 8. Including cysteine and phenylalanine, the CDR3 has 14 amino acids. Only the CDR3 DNA is retained, 42 bases long and in frame from the first base.